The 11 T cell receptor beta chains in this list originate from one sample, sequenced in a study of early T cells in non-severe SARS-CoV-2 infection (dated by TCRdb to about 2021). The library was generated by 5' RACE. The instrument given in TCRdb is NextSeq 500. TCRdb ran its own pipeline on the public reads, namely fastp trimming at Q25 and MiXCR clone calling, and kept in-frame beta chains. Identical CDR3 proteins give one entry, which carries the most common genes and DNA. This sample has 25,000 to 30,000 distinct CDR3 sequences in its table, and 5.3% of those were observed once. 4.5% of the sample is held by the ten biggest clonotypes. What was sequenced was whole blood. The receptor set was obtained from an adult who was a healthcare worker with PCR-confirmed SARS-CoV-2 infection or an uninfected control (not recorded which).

DNA of the CDR3: TGTGCCAGCAGCTTTTTAGGCAATGAGCAGTTCTTC. This encodes CASSFLGNEQFF. The rearrangement joins TRBV11-2 to TRBJ2-1; D is unclear. The V end was cut by 3 bases, the J end by 6 bases, with 6 bases between. CDR1 and CDR2 from the germline V gene are SGHAT and FQNNGV. This CDR3 region has 12 residues.

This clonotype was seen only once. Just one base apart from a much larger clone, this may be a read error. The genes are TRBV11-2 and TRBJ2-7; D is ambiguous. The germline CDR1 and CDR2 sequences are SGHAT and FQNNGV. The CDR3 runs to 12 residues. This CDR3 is CASSYSSCEQYF. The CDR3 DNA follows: TGTGCCAGCAGTTACAGCTCCTGCGAGCAGTACTTC.

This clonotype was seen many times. The CDR3 loop reads CASSTQGAGYNEQFF. CDR3 in DNA: TGTGCCAGCAGCACCCAGGGGGCCGGGTACAATGAGCAGTTCTTC. The V call is TRBV7-2, the J call TRBJ2-1; 8 bases are a match to TRBD1. Trimming removed 5 bases from V and 4 bases from J; junction bases left unmatched: 7. The CDR3 is 15 residues long. From germline, CDR1 is SGHTA and CDR2 FQGNSA. Together with reference TRBV7-2 and TRBJ2-1, the CDR3 gives the full variable domain: GAGVSQSPSNKVTEKGKDVELRCDPISGHTALYWYRQSLGQGLEFLIYFQGNSAPDKSGLPSDRFSAERTGGSVSTLTIQRTQQEDSAVYLCASSTQGAGYNEQFFGPGTRLTVL.

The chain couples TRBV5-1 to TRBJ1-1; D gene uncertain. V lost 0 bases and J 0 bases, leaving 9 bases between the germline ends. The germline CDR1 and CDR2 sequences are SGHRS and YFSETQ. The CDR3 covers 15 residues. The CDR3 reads CASSLAAGMNTEAFF. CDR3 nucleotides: TGCGCCAGCAGCTTGGCGGCGGGGATGAACACTGAAGCTTTCTTT.

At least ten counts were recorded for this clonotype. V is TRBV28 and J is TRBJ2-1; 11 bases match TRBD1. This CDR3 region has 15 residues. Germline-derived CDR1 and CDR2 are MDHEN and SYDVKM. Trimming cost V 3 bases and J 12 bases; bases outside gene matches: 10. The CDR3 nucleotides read TGTGCCAGCAGTTTGCGGACAGGGGGCGCCCCCGGGCAGTTCTTC. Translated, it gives CASSLRTGGAPGQFF.

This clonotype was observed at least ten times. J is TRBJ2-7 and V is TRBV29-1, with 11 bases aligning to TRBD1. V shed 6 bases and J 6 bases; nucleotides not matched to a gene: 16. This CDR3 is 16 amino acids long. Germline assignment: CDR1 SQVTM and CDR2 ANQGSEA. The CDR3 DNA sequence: TGCAGCGTGAGGGACCATTTCGGACAGGGGGCGGGCGAGCAGTACTTC. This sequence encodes CSVRDHFGQGAGEQYF.

The CDR3 reads CSATVGGNTEAFF. Written as DNA, the CDR3 is TGCAGCGCCACAGTGGGGGGAAACACTGAAGCTTTCTTT. The chain carries TRBV20-1 and TRBJ1-1; possibly TRBD1 for D (5 bases). CDR1 and CDR2 (germline): DFQATT, SNEGSKA (reference sequence). CDR3 size: 13 residues.

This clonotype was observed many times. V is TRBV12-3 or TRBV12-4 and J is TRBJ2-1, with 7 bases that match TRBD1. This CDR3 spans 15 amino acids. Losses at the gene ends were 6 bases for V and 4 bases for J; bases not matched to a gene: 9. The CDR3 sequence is CASSRTGPSYNEQFF. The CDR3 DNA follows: TGTGCCAGCAGCAGGACAGGTCCCTCATACAATGAGCAGTTCTTC.

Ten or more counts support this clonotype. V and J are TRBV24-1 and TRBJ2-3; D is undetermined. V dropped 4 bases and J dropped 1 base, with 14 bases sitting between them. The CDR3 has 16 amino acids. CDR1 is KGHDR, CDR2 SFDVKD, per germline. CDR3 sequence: CATSDPGSRGTDTQYF. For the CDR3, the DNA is TGTGCCACCAGTGACCCAGGTAGCCGCGGCACAGATACGCAGTATTTT.

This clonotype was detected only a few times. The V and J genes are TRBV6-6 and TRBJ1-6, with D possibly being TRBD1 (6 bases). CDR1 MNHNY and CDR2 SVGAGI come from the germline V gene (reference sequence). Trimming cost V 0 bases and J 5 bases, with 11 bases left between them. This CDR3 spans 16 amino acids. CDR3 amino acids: CASSYSRTAHNSPLHF. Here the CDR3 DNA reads TGTGCCAGCAGTTACTCGAGGACAGCCCATAATTCACCCCTCCACTTT.

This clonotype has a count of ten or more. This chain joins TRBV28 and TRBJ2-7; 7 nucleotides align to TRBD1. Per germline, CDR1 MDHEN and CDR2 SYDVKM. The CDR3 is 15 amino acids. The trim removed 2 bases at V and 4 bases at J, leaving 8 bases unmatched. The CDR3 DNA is TGTGCCAGCAGTTTAGGCCCAGGGGGTACGTACGAGCAGTACTTC. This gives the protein CASSLGPGGTYEQYF.